The clone carrying this T cell receptor (beta chain) was counted a few times. The entry originates in a study of response to subunit inactivated influenza vaccine. V was cut by 4 bases and J by 0 bases, with 15 bases left in between. CDR3 length equals 17 residues. The V gene's germline CDR1 is ENHRY and CDR2 SYGVKD. Each CDR3 protein gets one entry after TCRdb re-called the RT-PCR reads with MiXCR. The table includes roughly 500,000 distinct CDR3 sequences, approximately 22% detected once. These data also formed part of another study, on T cells expressing NK-cell markers. That report notes: Libraries used 5'RACE template switching adding universal primer site and UMIs.

Sequences were derived from CD4+ T cells sorted from PBMCs, sampled 11 to 12 days after vaccination. The rearrangement uses TRBV10-3 and TRBJ2-2; maybe TRBD1 (5 bases). This receptor was taken from a man between 50 and 59 years old who received an inactivated influenza vaccine. This CDR3 reads CAISGRWAGTNTGELFF. The DNA of the CDR3 is TGTGCCATCAGTGGGAGATGGGCAGGGACGAACACCGGGGAGCTGTTTTTT.